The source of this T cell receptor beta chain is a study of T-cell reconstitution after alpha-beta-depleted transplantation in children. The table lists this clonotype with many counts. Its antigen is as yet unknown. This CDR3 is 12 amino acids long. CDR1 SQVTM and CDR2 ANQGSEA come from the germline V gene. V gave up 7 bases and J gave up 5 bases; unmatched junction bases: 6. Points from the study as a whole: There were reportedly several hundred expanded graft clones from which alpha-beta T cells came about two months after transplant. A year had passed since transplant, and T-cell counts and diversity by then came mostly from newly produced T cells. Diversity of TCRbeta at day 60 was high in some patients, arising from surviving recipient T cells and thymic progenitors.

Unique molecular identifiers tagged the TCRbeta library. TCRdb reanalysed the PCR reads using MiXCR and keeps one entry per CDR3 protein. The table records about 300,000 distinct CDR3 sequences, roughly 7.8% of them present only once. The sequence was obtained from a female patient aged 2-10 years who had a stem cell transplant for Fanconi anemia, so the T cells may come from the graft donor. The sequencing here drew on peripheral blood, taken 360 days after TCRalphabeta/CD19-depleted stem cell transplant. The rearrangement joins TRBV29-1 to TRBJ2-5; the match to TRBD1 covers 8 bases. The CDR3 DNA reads TGCAGCGGAAACAGGGGGATGGAGACCCAGTACTTC. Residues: CSGNRGMETQYF.